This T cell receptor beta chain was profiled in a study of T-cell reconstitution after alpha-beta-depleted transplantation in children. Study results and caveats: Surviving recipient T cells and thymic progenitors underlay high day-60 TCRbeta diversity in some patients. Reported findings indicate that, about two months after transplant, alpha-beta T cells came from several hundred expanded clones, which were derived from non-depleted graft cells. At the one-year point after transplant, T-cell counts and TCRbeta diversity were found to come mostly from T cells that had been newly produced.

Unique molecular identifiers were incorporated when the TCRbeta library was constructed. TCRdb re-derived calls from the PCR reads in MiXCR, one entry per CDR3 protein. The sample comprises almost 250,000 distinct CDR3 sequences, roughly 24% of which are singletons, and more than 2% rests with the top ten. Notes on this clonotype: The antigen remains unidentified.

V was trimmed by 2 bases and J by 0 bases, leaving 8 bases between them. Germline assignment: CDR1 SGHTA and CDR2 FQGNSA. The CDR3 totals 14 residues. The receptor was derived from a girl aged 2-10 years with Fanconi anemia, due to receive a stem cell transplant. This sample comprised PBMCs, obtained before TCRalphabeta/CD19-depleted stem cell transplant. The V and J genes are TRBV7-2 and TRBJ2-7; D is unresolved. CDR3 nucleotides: TGTGCCAGCAGCTTATCTCCAACCTCCTACGAGCAGTACTTC. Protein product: CASSLSPTSYEQYF.